These 27 T cell receptor beta chains were sequenced from one sample in a study of blood T cell repertoires in COVID-19. Clones were read by immunoSEQ multiplex PCR, and TCRdb kept only the in-frame ones, dropping some. Of some 7,700 clones in the sample, 75% to 90% were seen once. Specimen: peripheral blood. The receptors here all came from a human donor in a cohort sampled during active COVID-19.

The chain couples TRBV5-1 to TRBJ1-4; D not certain. The CDR3 spans 12 residues. With 2 bases removed from V and 8 bases from J, the gap between germline ends came to 7 bases. Germline V CDR1 and CDR2: SGHRS, YFSETQ. The DNA of the CDR3 is TGCGCCAGCAGCTTAAACCGGGAAAAACTGTTTTTT. Translation gives CASSLNREKLFF.

This chain links TRBV4-1 with TRBJ2-7; 7 bases are shared with TRBD2. V lost 9 bases to trimming and J lost 0 bases; unmatched junction nucleotides: 5. The CDR3 spans 13 residues. Germline CDR1 is MGHRA and CDR2 is YSYEKL. This chain's CDR3 is CASMGGSSYEQYF. As DNA, the CDR3 is TGCGCCAGTATGGGGGGGAGCTCCTACGAGCAGTACTTC.

The chain combines TRBV6-1 with TRBJ2-7; perhaps TRBD1 as D (5 bases). Per germline, CDR1 MNHNS and CDR2 SASEGT. The V and J ends lost 2 bases and 3 bases respectively, with 8 bases between them. The CDR3 has 13 amino acids. This chain's CDR3 is CASSEIRVYEQYF. The DNA for the CDR3 is TGTGCCAGCAGTGAAATCAGGGTCTACGAGCAGTACTTC.

The genes are TRBV4-1 and TRBJ2-1, with 9 bases identical to TRBD2. The CDR3 runs 15 residues. Germline-derived CDR1 and CDR2 are MGHRA and YSYEKL. V was clipped by 0 bases and J by 5 bases; unmatched bases: 2. In DNA form, the CDR3 reads TGCGCCAGCAGCCAAGATGCTAGCGGGGACAATGAGCAGTTCTTC. Encoded protein: CASSQDASGDNEQFF.

The genes are TRBV18 and TRBJ2-5, with D possibly TRBD1 on 5 matching bases. Deletions cut 3 bases from V and 6 bases from J, with 11 bases between. Germline V gene data show CDR1 as KGHSH and CDR2 as LQKENI. CDR3 length: 13 residues. CDR3 in amino acids: CASSPQGDQTQYF. In nucleotides, the CDR3 is TGTGCCAGCTCACCTCAGGGCGATCAGACCCAGTACTTC.

V gene TRBV27 combines with J gene TRBJ1-1, with a possible D match to TRBD1 (5 bases). CDR1 and CDR2 from the germline V gene are MNHEY and SMNVEV (reference sequence). V lost 7 bases and J 0 bases, leaving 12 bases between the germline ends. The CDR3 extends over 14 amino acids. DNA for the CDR3: TGTGCCAGCAATAACGGACAAATGAACACTGAAGCTTTCTTT. This translates into CASNNGQMNTEAFF.

This rearrangement joins TRBV5-1 to TRBJ2-3, with TRBD2 matching 8 bases. This CDR3 has 14 residues. Losses at the gene ends were 2 bases for V and 3 bases for J; bases not matched to a gene: 2. CDR1 and CDR2 (germline): SGHRS, YFSETQ. The CDR3: CASSFSSGTDTQYF. CDR3 nucleotides: TGCGCCAGCAGCTTTTCTAGCGGGACAGATACGCAGTATTTT.

This clone was counted only a few times. The V and J genes are TRBV7-7 and TRBJ2-5; 8 bases map to TRBD2. The ends lost 5 bases at V and 1 base at J; junction bases unmatched: 6. CDR3 length: 15 residues. Per the germline V gene, CDR1 is SSHAT and CDR2 is FNYEAQ (reference sequence). The CDR3 DNA reads as TGTGCCAGCAGCCCCACTGGGACTAGCCAAGAGACCCAGTACTTC. As protein: CASSPTGTSQETQYF.

V is TRBV11-2 and J is TRBJ2-7; TRBD1 is a possible D gene (5 bases). The CDR3 runs to 14 residues. Trimming took 1 base from V and 3 from J, leaving 10 bases between them. CDR1 is SGHAT and CDR2 is FQNNGV in the germline V gene. The CDR3 loop is CASSLVREDYEQYF. The DNA of the CDR3 is TGTGCCAGCAGCTTAGTCAGGGAAGACTACGAGCAGTACTTC. Full variable domain (outside the CDR3, taken from reference TRBV11-2 and TRBJ2-7): EAGVAQSPRYKIIEKRQSVAFWCNPISGHATLYWYQQILGQGPKLLIQFQNNGVVDDSQLPKDRFSAERLKGVDSTLKIQPAKLEDSAVYLCASSLVREDYEQYFGPGTRLTVT.

This clone was counted a few times. The chain couples TRBV27 to TRBJ1-5; possible D gene TRBD1, 6 bases. The ends were cut back, 8 bases at V and 1 base at J, with 15 bases in the middle. Germline V lookup: CDR1 MNHEY, CDR2 SMNVEV (reference sequence). This CDR3 has 15 amino acids. CDR3 loop: CASRITRGSNQPQHF. The CDR3 DNA follows: TGTGCCAGCCGAATTACAAGGGGGAGCAATCAGCCCCAGCATTTT.

This rearrangement joins TRBV28 to TRBJ2-5; D possibly corresponds to TRBD2 (7 bases). The CDR3 length is 14 residues. Trimming took off 6 bases at V and 5 bases at J, with 16 bases between the two ends. Germline V gene sequence: CDR1 MDHEN, CDR2 SYDVKM. The CDR3 reads CASRLGGRAETQYF. CDR3 coding DNA: TGTGCCAGCAGGCTGGGGGGGCGCGCTGAGACCCAGTACTTC.

V gene TRBV5-4 combines with J gene TRBJ2-5; TRBD2 matches at 9 bases. J gave up 4 bases and V 1 base, and 14 bases lay outside the gene matches. This CDR3 has 18 residues. CDR1 is SGHNT and CDR2 is YYREEE in the germline V gene (reference sequence). The CDR3 nucleotides read TGTGCCAGCAGCTTGAATGAAGTAGGGCTAGCGGGAAGAGAGACCCAGTACTTC. As protein: CASSLNEVGLAGRETQYF. Looking up the rest from reference TRBV5-4 and TRBJ2-5 gives the full variable domain: ETGVTQSPTHLIKTRGQQVTLRCSSQSGHNTVSWYQQALGQGPQFIFQYYREEENGRGNFPPRFSGLQFPNYSSELNVNALELDDSALYLCASSLNEVGLAGRETQYFGPGTRLLVL.

The V call is TRBV30, the J call TRBJ1-4; possible D gene TRBD1, 5 bases. CDR1 and CDR2 (germline): GTSNPN, SVGIG (reference sequence). This CDR3 spans 13 amino acids. Trimming took off 3 bases at V and 8 bases at J, with 13 bases between the two ends. CDR3 sequence (DNA): TGTGCCTGGAGCCTAGGGGCGGACGAAAAACTGTTTTTT. Protein sequence: CAWSLGADEKLFF.

This chain joins TRBV4-2 and TRBJ1-2; tentative D call: TRBD1 (5 bases). Between the trimmed V and J ends, which lost 0 bases and 3 bases, there was a span of 11 bases. CDR3 size: 15 residues. Germline V gene sequence: CDR1 LGHNA, CDR2 YNFKEQ. The CDR3 spells CASSQDFQGYYGYTF. The CDR3 bases are TGTGCCAGCAGCCAAGATTTCCAGGGATACTATGGCTACACCTTC.

The gene calls are TRBV19 and TRBJ1-2; no clear D. CDR3 length: 14 residues. Germline CDR1 LNHDA, CDR2 SQIVND (reference sequence). Trimming removed 8 bases at V and 10 bases at J, with 23 bases between. CDR3 nucleotide sequence: TGTGCCAGTTCGAACTCAGGTGTCGTCAGAGTCTACACCTTC. It translates to CASSNSGVVRVYTF.

This chain links TRBV9 with TRBJ2-1, with 11 bases aligning to TRBD2. Germline CDR1 is SGDLS and CDR2 is YYNGEE. This CDR3 has 15 residues. V was pared by 3 bases and J by 9 bases, with 8 bases of the junction left unmatched. CDR3 coding DNA: TGTGCCAGCAGCGCACTAGCGGGAGAACGGGGTGAGCAGTTCTTC. As protein: CASSALAGERGEQFF.

The rearrangement uses TRBV5-1 and TRBJ2-7; 7 bases align to TRBD1. Germline-derived CDR1 and CDR2 are SGHRS and YFSETQ. V gave up 4 bases and J gave up 3 bases; unmatched junction bases: 7. CDR3 length: 14 residues. The DNA of the CDR3 is TGCGCCAGCAGCATGCAGACAGGGCGCTACGAGCAGTACTTC. This translates into CASSMQTGRYEQYF.

This chain links TRBV25-1 with TRBJ2-1, with 7 nucleotides matching TRBD1. J was trimmed by 5 bases and V by 5 bases; bases with no gene match: 3. CDR3 size: 13 residues. From germline, CDR1 is MGHDK and CDR2 SYGVNS. The CDR3 reads CASSTQGDNEQFF. DNA for the CDR3: TGTGCCAGCAGTACCCAGGGGGACAATGAGCAGTTCTTC.

V is TRBV2 and J is TRBJ2-1; possible D gene TRBD2, 5 bases. This CDR3 contains 13 residues. Per the germline V gene, CDR1 is SNHLY and CDR2 is FYNNEI. Trimming cost V 8 bases and J 2 bases, with 10 bases left between them. The CDR3 protein is CASRTLAYNEQFF. The CDR3 coding sequence is TGTGCCAGCCGGACTTTAGCCTACAATGAGCAGTTCTTC.

CDR3 amino acids: CASSLSKSGEQFF. The CDR3 DNA sequence: TGTGCCAGCAGTTTATCGAAATCGGGTGAGCAGTTCTTC. The chain is built from TRBV12-3 or TRBV12-4 and TRBJ2-1; D not resolved. Trimming removed 2 bases at V and 9 bases at J, with 11 bases between. The CDR3 consists of 13 residues.

V gene TRBV28 combines with J gene TRBJ1-6; D unclear. There are 15 residues in the CDR3. The V end was cut by 4 bases, the J end by 3 bases, with 10 bases between. Germline values: CDR1 MDHEN, CDR2 SYDVKM. The CDR3 spells CASSYPGGYNSPLHF. The CDR3 DNA follows: TGTGCCAGCAGTTATCCGGGTGGCTATAATTCACCCCTCCACTTT.

The chain joins TRBV6-5 to TRBJ2-7; possible D gene TRBD1, 6 bases. The germline CDR1 and CDR2 sequences are MNHEY and SVGAGI. This CDR3 spans 13 amino acids. Deletions cut 6 bases from V and 4 bases from J, with 13 bases between. The CDR3 DNA sequence: TGTGCCAGCAGGGCGACAGGTGTGTACGAGCAGTACTTC. This translates into CASRATGVYEQYF.

This CDR3 reads CASSLVGNVGAGTEAFF. In DNA form, the CDR3 reads TGCGCCAGCAGCTTGGTGGGGAACGTGGGAGCGGGGACTGAAGCTTTCTTT. V gene TRBV5-1 combines with J gene TRBJ1-1; D uncertain. CDR1 is SGHRS and CDR2 is YFSETQ in the germline V gene. The CDR3 is made up of 17 amino acids. Trimming pared 0 bases from V and 5 bases from J, leaving 20 bases between.

The V gene is TRBV4-1, the J gene TRBJ1-5, with D unresolved. The CDR3 has 16 amino acids. Trimming cost V 0 bases and J 3 bases, with 12 bases left between them. Germline lookup yields CDR1 MGHRA and CDR2 YSYEKL. In DNA form, the CDR3 reads TGCGCCAGCAGCCAAGATACCGACTCCGCCAATCAGCCCCAGCATTTT. Translation: CASSQDTDSANQPQHF.

The chain combines TRBV28 with TRBJ1-1; no clear D gene. This CDR3 contains 12 residues. Looked up from germline, CDR1 is MDHEN and CDR2 is SYDVKM. Trimming pared 6 bases from V and 8 bases from J, leaving 13 bases between. CDR3 nucleotide sequence: TGTGCCAGCAGCCCAGGATCCTTCGAAGCTTTCTTT. Its protein is CASSPGSFEAFF.

This clone is medium-sized within its sample. The gene calls are TRBV13 and TRBJ2-3; 9 nucleotides match TRBD1. V lost 4 bases and J lost 3; bases outside the gene matches: 11. The length of the CDR3 is 17 residues. The V gene's germline CDR1 is PRHDT and CDR2 FYEKMQ (reference sequence). The CDR3 DNA is TGTGCCAGCAGCTCAGAAACCGGGACAGGGTATACAGATACGCAGTATTTT. Translated, it gives CASSSETGTGYTDTQYF.

This chain joins TRBV3-1 (or the pseudogene TRBV3-2) and TRBJ2-7, with D perhaps matching TRBD2 (5 bases). This CDR3 contains 14 residues. Between the trimmed V and J ends, which lost 1 base and 0 bases, there was a span of 7 bases. Germline V gene data show CDR1 as LGHDT and CDR2 as YNNKEL (reference sequence). The CDR3, as DNA: TGTGCCAGCAGCCAAGCGGGGATCTCCTACGAGCAGTACTTC. It translates to CASSQAGISYEQYF.